The 22 T cell receptor beta chains below all came from one sample that was sequenced in a study of blood T cell repertoires in COVID-19. The protocol was immunoSEQ multiplex PCR, while the TCRdb copy is restricted to in-frame clones and leaves out a portion. Here the sample spans about 240,000 clones, 82% being singletons. The sample consisted of peripheral blood. Receptors originate from a woman aged 55 to 70 with active or convalescent COVID-19.

The chain couples TRBV29-1 to TRBJ2-1, with 8 nucleotides matching TRBD2. The CDR3 contains 16 residues. Trimming at V came to 4 bases and at J to 5 bases, leaving 13 bases not matched to a gene. Germline CDR1 reads SQVTM; CDR2 reads ANQGSEA. CDR3 amino acids: CSVVSAGGSPDNEQFF. DNA of the CDR3: TGCAGCGTTGTCTCCGCGGGGGGTTCCCCGGACAATGAGCAGTTCTTC.

This rearrangement joins TRBV30 to TRBJ2-5, with 8 bases aligning to TRBD1. Germline CDR1 GTSNPN, CDR2 SVGIG (reference sequence). The CDR3 length is 14 residues. Trimming at V came to 3 bases and at J to 4 bases, leaving 7 bases not matched to a gene. The CDR3 loop is CAWRRQGSRETQYF. CDR3 nucleotide sequence: TGTGCCTGGAGGCGACAGGGGTCCCGAGAGACCCAGTACTTC.

The chain recombines TRBV6-5 with TRBJ1-2; 11 bases align to TRBD1. The junction had 5 bases not matched to a gene; V was cut back by 0 bases and J by 8 bases. Germline V gives CDR1 MNHEY, CDR2 SVGAGI. The CDR3 loop spans 15 amino acids. CDR3 sequence (DNA): TGTGCCAGCAGTTACTCGGACAGGGGGCGCGGGGGCTACACCTTC. Translating gives CASSYSDRGRGGYTF.

This sequence joins TRBV19 and TRBJ2-2; the match to TRBD2 covers 14 bases. Germline CDR1 is LNHDA and CDR2 is SQIVND (reference sequence). V lost 5 bases, J lost 2 bases, and 10 bases stayed unmatched. The CDR3 sequence is 19 residues long. CDR3 region: CASSLRLAGGTLNTGELFF. The CDR3 DNA is TGTGCCAGTAGTCTTCGACTAGCGGGGGGGACCTTAAACACCGGGGAGCTGTTTTTT.

The chain links TRBV5-4 to TRBJ2-5; TRBD2 matches at 8 bases. There are 14 residues in the CDR3. J gave up 5 bases and V 7 bases, and 10 bases lay outside the gene matches. Germline loops: CDR1 SGHNT, CDR2 YYREEE (reference sequence). CDR3 sequence: CASGSGGPRETQYF. CDR3 sequence (DNA): TGTGCCAGCGGATCGGGGGGGCCGAGGGAGACCCAGTACTTC.

This clone was counted only a few times. The rearrangement joins TRBV29-1 to TRBJ2-3; TRBD1 matches at 7 bases. The CDR3 is made up of 14 amino acids. Germline loops: CDR1 SQVTM, CDR2 ANQGSEA. The V segment lost 6 bases and the J segment 2 bases; nucleotides outside the gene matches: 8. The CDR3 protein is CSVKTGRPTDTQYF. In nucleotides, the CDR3 is TGCAGCGTGAAGACAGGGCGCCCCACAGATACGCAGTATTTT.

The V gene is TRBV7-3, the J gene TRBJ2-7; 9 nucleotides align to TRBD1. The length of the CDR3 is 14 residues. Germline CDR1 is SGHTA and CDR2 is FQGTGA. Losses at the gene ends were 5 bases for V and 7 bases for J; bases not matched to a gene: 9. CDR3 coding DNA: TGTGCCAGCAGCGCTGGGACAGGGTCCCGGGAGCAGTACTTC. Translation gives CASSAGTGSREQYF.

The rearrangement links TRBV30 to TRBJ1-2; D not resolved. The germline V gene has CDR1 GTSNPN and CDR2 SVGIG (reference sequence). V lost 0 bases, J lost 4 bases, and 12 bases lay in between. The CDR3 extends over 14 amino acids. This CDR3 is CAWSVPPAGYGYTF. The CDR3 nucleotides read TGTGCCTGGAGTGTACCCCCCGCCGGCTATGGCTACACCTTC.

This chain uses TRBV3-1 (or the pseudogene TRBV3-2) with TRBJ2-7; D gene uncertain. This CDR3 region has 14 residues. Deletions cut 2 bases from V and 5 bases from J, with 13 bases between. Germline CDR1 and CDR2: LGHDT and YNNKEL (reference sequence). The CDR3 sequence: CASSQSRGVHEQYF. In DNA form, the CDR3 reads TGTGCCAGCAGCCAATCCCGCGGCGTTCACGAGCAGTACTTC.

This clone has a single count. V gene TRBV4-1 combines with J gene TRBJ2-3, with 13 bases identical to TRBD2. The CDR3 length is 18 residues. The junction had 10 bases not matched to a gene; V was cut back by 5 bases and J by 2 bases. Germline V lookup: CDR1 MGHRA, CDR2 YSYEKL. CDR3 nucleotide sequence: TGCGCCAGCAGCTTCAGGACTAGCGGGGGACTCCTCACAGATACGCAGTATTTT. Translated: CASSFRTSGGLLTDTQYF.

V is TRBV9 and J is TRBJ2-1; the match to TRBD2 covers 14 bases. The trim removed 4 bases at V and 7 bases at J, leaving 4 bases unmatched. Germline V CDR1 and CDR2: SGDLS, YYNGEE. There are 15 residues in the CDR3. The CDR3: CASSPTSGGANEQFF. As DNA, the CDR3 is TGTGCCAGCAGCCCGACTAGCGGGGGGGCAAATGAGCAGTTCTTC.

This clone was picked up a small number of times. The V gene is TRBV5-1, the J gene TRBJ1-2; D is perhaps TRBD1 (6 bases). The germline V gene has CDR1 SGHRS and CDR2 YFSETQ. The CDR3 has 14 residues. The germline V and J ends were trimmed by 2 bases and 6 bases, with 14 bases remaining between them. The CDR3 loop is CASSFPGGSDGYTF. The CDR3 DNA reads TGCGCCAGCAGCTTCCCGGGGGGCAGTGATGGCTACACCTTC.

This chain uses TRBV2 with TRBJ1-5; 12 nucleotides agree with TRBD1. The J segment lost 7 bases and the V segment lost 1 base, leaving 5 bases of the junction unmatched. The CDR3 has 16 amino acids. Germline CDR1 reads SNHLY; CDR2 reads FYNNEI. CDR3 coding DNA: TGTGCCAGCAGTGAAGTCGGGACAGGGGGCTTGCAGCCCCAGCATTTT. Its translation is CASSEVGTGGLQPQHF.

V gene TRBV7-7 combines with J gene TRBJ1-2; TRBD1 matches at 9 bases. CDR1 SSHAT and CDR2 FNYEAQ come from the germline V gene (reference sequence). The CDR3 is 16 amino acids. V shed 4 bases, J shed 0 bases, and the junction held 6 bases outside the gene matches. CDR3 residues: CASSSGQGAANYGYTF. DNA of the CDR3: TGTGCCAGCAGCTCGGGACAGGGAGCAGCTAACTATGGCTACACCTTC.

The chain has TRBV5-5 and TRBJ1-1; no reliable D call. Germline CDR1 and CDR2: SGHKS and YYEKEE (reference sequence). This CDR3 is built from 12 residues. V lost 1 base, J lost 3 bases, and 4 bases lay in between. DNA of the CDR3: TGTGCCAGCAGCTTGCGAGACACTGAAGCTTTCTTT. Its translation is CASSLRDTEAFF. Combining the CDR3 with reference TRBV5-5 and TRBJ1-1 gives the whole variable domain DAGVTQSPTHLIKTRGQQVTLRCSPISGHKSVSWYQQVLGQGPQFIFQYYEKEERGRGNFPDRFSARQFPNYSSELNVNALLLGDSALYLCASSLRDTEAFFGQGTRLTVV.

V is TRBV6-1 and J is TRBJ2-1; 7 nucleotides match TRBD2. Unmatched junction bases numbered 3, after V lost 0 bases and J lost 10 bases. CDR1 is MNHNS and CDR2 is SASEGT in the germline V gene. The CDR3 runs 13 residues. CDR3 coding DNA: TGTGCCAGCAGTGAAGCTCTCGGGGGGGAGCAGTTCTTC. This sequence encodes CASSEALGGEQFF.

The chain recombines TRBV11-3 with TRBJ2-7; D might be TRBD2 (5 bases). This CDR3 is built from 13 residues. V shed 0 bases and J shed 7 bases, with 10 bases lying between them. Germline V CDR1 and CDR2: SGHNT, YENEEA. The CDR3 here is CASSLDGIAEQYF. The CDR3 coding sequence is TGTGCCAGCAGCTTAGATGGGATAGCGGAGCAGTACTTC.

The V gene is TRBV5-1, the J gene TRBJ2-7; D is uncertain. V was shortened by 0 bases and J by 3 bases, with 10 bases between the two germline ends. This CDR3 region has 14 residues. The germline gives CDR1 SGHRS, CDR2 YFSETQ. The CDR3 loop reads CASSLGPLNYEQYF. CDR3 sequence (DNA): TGCGCCAGCAGCTTGGGGCCCCTTAACTACGAGCAGTACTTC.

This clone was picked up a small number of times. The chain is built from TRBV19 and TRBJ1-5, with 9 bases fitting TRBD1. The CDR3 is 19 residues long. Germline V lookup: CDR1 LNHDA, CDR2 SQIVND (reference sequence). Losses at the gene ends were 3 bases for V and 2 bases for J; bases not matched to a gene: 14. The CDR3 bases are TGTGCCAGTAGTATGGGACCCGGGACAGGGAAAGGAGGCAATCAGCCCCAGCATTTT. Translated: CASSMGPGTGKGGNQPQHF.

CDR3 protein: CASSSAVRGDQPQHF. In nucleotides, the CDR3 is TGTGCCAGCAGCTCGGCGGTCCGGGGGGATCAGCCCCAGCATTTT. The chain carries TRBV7-2 and TRBJ1-5; maybe TRBD1 (5 bases). With 4 bases removed from V and 5 bases from J, the gap between germline ends came to 15 bases. This CDR3 has 15 residues. Germline V gene data show CDR1 as SGHTA and CDR2 as FQGNSA.

The chain couples TRBV5-1 to TRBJ2-3; the D gene is possibly TRBD2 (5 bases). Germline CDR1 SGHRS, CDR2 YFSETQ. V lost 0 bases and J lost 1, with 12 bases in between. The CDR3 runs to 16 residues. The CDR3 is CASSLETKLGTDTQYF. Here the CDR3 DNA reads TGCGCCAGCAGCTTGGAGACTAAGCTGGGCACAGATACGCAGTATTTT.

The rearrangement joins TRBV5-1 to TRBJ2-3; D is ambiguous. The CDR3 loop spans 13 amino acids. Looked up from germline, CDR1 is SGHRS and CDR2 is YFSETQ. V dropped 4 bases and J dropped 2 bases, with 8 bases sitting between them. CDR3 nucleotide sequence: TGCGCCAGCAGCCTGCGTACCACAGATACGCAGTATTTT. Translation gives CASSLRTTDTQYF.